This record covers a single TCR beta chain. Sequencing was performed with immunoSEQ multiplex PCR; in TCRdb, only in-frame clones are kept and a portion is missing. The sample yields 14,000 or so clones, about 70% seen once. The data are from a study of OX40 agonist ivuxolimab in advanced cancers. The CDR3 has 15 amino acids. Trimming stripped 4 bases from V and 2 bases from J, with 16 bases between. CDR1 and CDR2 from the germline V gene are SGDLS and YYNGEE. The clonotype comes from an adult with an advanced solid tumor such as melanoma, head and neck, liver or kidney cancer. This specimen consisted of CD4+ or CD8+ T cells sorted from blood, obtained in a trial of the OX40 agonist ivuxolimab. The rearrangement uses TRBV9 and TRBJ2-7; D may be TRBD2 (5 bases). The DNA of the CDR3 is TGTGCCAGCAGCCCCGACCGGGGTCCTACCTACGAGCAGTACTTC. This gives the protein CASSPDRGPTYEQYF.